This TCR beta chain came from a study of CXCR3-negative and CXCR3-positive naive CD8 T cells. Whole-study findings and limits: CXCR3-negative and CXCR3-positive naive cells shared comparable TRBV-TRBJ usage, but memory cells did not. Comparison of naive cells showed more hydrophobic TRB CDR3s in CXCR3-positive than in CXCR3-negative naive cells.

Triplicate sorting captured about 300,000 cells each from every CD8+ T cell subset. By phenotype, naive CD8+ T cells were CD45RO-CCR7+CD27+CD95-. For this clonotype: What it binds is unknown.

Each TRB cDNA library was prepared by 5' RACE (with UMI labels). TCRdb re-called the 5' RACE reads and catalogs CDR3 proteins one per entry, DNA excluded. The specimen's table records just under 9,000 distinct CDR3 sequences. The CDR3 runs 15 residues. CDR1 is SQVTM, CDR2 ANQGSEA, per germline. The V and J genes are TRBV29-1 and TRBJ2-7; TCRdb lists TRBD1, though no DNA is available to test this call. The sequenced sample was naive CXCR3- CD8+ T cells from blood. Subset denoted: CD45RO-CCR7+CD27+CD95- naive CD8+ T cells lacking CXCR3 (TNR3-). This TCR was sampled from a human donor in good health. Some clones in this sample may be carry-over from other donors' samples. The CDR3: CSVLFSGRGLYEQYF.